This note documents a single TCR beta chain sequence. The data are from a study of blood T cell repertoires in COVID-19. Study at large: Sources were T cells, B-cell-depleted T cells, or PBMCs; the material itself was cDNA or gDNA.

The authors' processing: Amplification with reference gene primers provided the estimates of nucleated cell counts. Only in-frame clones appear in the TCRdb table, and some are missing; sequencing was by immunoSEQ multiplex PCR. V and J calls plus clone size are reproduced from that table; the DNA served to infer D and trimming. In the table there are approximately 27,000 clones, roughly nine tenths of which are singletons. V dropped 1 base and J dropped 4 bases, with 22 bases sitting between them. This CDR3 comprises 18 residues. CDR1 MGHDK and CDR2 SYGVNS come from the germline V gene. Material: peripheral blood. J is TRBJ2-5 and V is TRBV25-1; a possible D gene is TRBD2 (5 bases). This TCR was sampled from a man aged 55 to 69 with acute or convalescent COVID-19. This CDR3 is CASSELSLGLLRGETQYF. The CDR3 DNA reads as TGTGCCAGCAGTGAATTGTCCTTGGGCCTCCTCCGGGGAGAGACCCAGTACTTC. Based on the CDR3 plus reference TRBV25-1 and TRBJ2-5, the full variable domain is EADIYQTPRYLVIGTGKKITLECSQTMGHDKMYWYQQDPGMELHLIHYSYGVNSTEKGDLSSESTVSRIRTEHFPLTLESARPSHTSQYLCASSELSLGLLRGETQYFGPGTRLLVL.